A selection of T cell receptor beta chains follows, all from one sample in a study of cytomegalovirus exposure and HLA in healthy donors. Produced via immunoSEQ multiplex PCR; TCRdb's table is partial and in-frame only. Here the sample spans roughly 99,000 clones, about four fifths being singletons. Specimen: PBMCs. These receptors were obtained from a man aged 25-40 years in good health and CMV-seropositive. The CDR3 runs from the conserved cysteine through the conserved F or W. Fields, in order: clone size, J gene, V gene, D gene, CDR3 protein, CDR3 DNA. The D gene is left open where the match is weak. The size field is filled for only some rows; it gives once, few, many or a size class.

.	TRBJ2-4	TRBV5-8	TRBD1	CASSLSGQGNF	TGTGCCAGCAGCTTGTCGGGACAGGGGAACTTC
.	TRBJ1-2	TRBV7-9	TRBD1	CASSTRQGGYGYTF	TGTGCCAGCAGCACCCGACAGGGAGGCTATGGCTACACCTTC
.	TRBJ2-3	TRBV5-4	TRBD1	CASSLGQGAPDTQYF	TGTGCCAGCAGCTTAGGGCAGGGGGCACCAGATACGCAGTATTTT
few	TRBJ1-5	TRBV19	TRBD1	CASSTQGNQPQHF	TGTGCCAGTAGTACACAGGGGAATCAGCCCCAGCATTTT
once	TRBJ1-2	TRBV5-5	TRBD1	CASGWAGGSRYTF	TGTGCCAGCGGTTGGGCAGGGGGCTCGCGCTACACCTTC
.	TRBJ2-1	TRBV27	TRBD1	CASSLGTGRNEQFF	TGTGCCAGCAGTCTCGGGACAGGGAGAAATGAGCAGTTCTTC
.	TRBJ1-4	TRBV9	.	CASSVAGATNEKLFF	TGTGCCAGCAGCGTAGCGGGAGCAACTAATGAAAAACTGTTTTTT
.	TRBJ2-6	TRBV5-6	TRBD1	CASRRTGADWSGLTF	TGTGCCAGCCGTCGGACAGGGGCCGACTGGAGCGGCCTGACTTTC
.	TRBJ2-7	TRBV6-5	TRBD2	CASSYRTSVIYEQYF	TGTGCCAGCAGTTACCGGACTAGCGTTATCTACGAGCAGTACTTC
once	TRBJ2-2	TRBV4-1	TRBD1	CASSQGQGNTGELFF	TGCGCCAGCAGCCAGGGACAGGGCAACACCGGGGAGCTGTTTTTT
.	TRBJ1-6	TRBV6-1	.	CASRGGETESSPLHF	TGTGCCAGCAGGGGGGGGGAGACAGAGAGTTCACCCCTCCACTTT